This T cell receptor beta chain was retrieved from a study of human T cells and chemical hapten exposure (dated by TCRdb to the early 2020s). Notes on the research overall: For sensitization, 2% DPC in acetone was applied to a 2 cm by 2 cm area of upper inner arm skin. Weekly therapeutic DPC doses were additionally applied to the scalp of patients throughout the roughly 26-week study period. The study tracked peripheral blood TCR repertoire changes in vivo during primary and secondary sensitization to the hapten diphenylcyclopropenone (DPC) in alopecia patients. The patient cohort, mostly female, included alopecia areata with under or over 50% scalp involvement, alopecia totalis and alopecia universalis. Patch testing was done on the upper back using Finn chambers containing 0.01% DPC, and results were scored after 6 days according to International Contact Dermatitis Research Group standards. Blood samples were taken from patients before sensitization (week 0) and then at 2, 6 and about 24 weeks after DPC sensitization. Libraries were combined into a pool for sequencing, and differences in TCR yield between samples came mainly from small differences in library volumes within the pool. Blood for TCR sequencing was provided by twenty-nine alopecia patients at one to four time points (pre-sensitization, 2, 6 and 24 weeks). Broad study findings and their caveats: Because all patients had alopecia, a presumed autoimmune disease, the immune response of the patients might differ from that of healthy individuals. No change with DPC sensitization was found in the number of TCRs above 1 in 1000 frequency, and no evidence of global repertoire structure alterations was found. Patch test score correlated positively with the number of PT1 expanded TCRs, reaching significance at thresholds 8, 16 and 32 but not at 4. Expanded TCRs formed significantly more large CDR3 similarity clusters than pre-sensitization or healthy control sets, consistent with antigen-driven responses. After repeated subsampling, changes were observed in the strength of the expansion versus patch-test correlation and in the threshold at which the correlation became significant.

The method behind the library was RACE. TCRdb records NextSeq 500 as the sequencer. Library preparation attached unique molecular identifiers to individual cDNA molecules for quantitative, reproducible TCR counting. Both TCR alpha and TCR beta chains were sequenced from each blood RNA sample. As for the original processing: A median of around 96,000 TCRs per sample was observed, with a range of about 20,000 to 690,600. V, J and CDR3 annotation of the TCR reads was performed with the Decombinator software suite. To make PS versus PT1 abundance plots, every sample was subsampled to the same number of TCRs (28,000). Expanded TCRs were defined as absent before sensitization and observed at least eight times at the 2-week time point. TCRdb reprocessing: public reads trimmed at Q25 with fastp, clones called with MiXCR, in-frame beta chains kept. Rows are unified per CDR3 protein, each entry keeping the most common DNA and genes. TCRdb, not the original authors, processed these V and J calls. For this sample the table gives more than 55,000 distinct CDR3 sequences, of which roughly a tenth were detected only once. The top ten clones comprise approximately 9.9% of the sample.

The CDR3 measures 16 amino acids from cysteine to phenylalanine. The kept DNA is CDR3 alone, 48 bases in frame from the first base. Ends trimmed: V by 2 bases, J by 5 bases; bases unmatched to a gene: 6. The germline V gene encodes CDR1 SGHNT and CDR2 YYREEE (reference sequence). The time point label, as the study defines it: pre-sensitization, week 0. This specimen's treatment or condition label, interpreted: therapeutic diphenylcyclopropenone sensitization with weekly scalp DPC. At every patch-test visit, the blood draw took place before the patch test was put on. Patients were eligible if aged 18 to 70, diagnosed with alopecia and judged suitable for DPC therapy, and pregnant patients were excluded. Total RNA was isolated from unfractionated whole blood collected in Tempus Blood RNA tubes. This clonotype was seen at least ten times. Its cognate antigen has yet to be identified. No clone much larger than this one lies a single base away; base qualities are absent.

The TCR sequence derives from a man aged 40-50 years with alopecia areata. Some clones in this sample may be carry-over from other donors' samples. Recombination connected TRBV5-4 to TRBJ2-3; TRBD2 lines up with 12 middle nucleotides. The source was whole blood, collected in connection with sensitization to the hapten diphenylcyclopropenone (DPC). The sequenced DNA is TGTGCCAGCAGCTTACGACTAGCGGGAGTGCGAGATACGCAGTATTTT. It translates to CASSLRLAGVRDTQYF.